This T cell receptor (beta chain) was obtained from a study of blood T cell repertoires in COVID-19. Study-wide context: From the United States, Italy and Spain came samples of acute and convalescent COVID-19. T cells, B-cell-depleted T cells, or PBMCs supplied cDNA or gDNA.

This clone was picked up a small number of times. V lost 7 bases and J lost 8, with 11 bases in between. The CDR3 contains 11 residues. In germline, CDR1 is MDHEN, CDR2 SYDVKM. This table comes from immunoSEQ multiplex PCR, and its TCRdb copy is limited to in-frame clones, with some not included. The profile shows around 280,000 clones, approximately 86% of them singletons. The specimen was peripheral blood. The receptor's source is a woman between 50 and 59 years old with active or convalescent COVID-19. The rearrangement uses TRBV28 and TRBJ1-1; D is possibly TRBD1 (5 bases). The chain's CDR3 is CASKRQGEAFF. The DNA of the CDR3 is TGTGCCAGCAAAAGGCAGGGAGAAGCTTTCTTT.